A selection of T cell receptor beta chains follows, all from one sample in a study of T cells in tuberculosis. Profiled with immunoSEQ multiplex PCR; TCRdb holds only in-frame clones, not every one. The sample carries roughly 61,000 clones, 88% recorded once. The sequencing input was CD1b-GMM tetramer-negative cells sorted from PBMCs. Source of these receptors: an adult woman with latent tuberculosis. The CDR3 runs from the conserved cysteine through the conserved F or W.

J: TRBJ2-2; V: TRBV19; CDR3: CASSRTAHFSRTGELFF
J: TRBJ2-5; V: TRBV7-8; CDR3: CASSSTSGGIVTQYF
J: TRBJ2-4; V: TRBV2; CDR3: CATGNLGAKNIQYF
J: TRBJ2-2; V: TRBV11-2; CDR3: CASSLNGLAANTGELFF
J: TRBJ2-7; V: TRBV11-1; CDR3: CASARQGAIGEQYF
J: TRBJ1-4; V: TRBV5-1; CDR3: CASSLGGQVATNEKLFF
J: TRBJ2-3; V: TRBV7-9; CDR3: CASSQIGGTLDTQYF
J: TRBJ2-3; V: TRBV6-5; CDR3: CASSSATGKHTQYF
J: TRBJ1-4; V: TRBV4-1; CDR3: CASSHRQGGLEKLFF
J: TRBJ1-1; V: TRBV6-5; CDR3: CASSYSTGGTEAFF
J: TRBJ2-7; V: TRBV6-1; CDR3: CASIPSRGNYEQYF
J: TRBJ2-5; V: TRBV10-2; CDR3: CASGRDRGETQYF
J: TRBJ1-1; V: TRBV2; CDR3: CASSVESHGRAFF
J: TRBJ2-7; V: TRBV28; CDR3: CASMDQREAYEQYF
J: TRBJ1-4; V: TRBV6-6; CDR3: CASRGQGAWELFF
J: TRBJ2-7; V: TRBV28; CDR3: CASRPGHDISYEQYF
J: TRBJ1-6; V: TRBV10-3; CDR3: CAISEGSQGYNSPLHF
J: TRBJ1-2; V: TRBV18; CDR3: CASSPGQSYGYTF
J: TRBJ1-2; V: TRBV21-1; CDR3: CASSKGPGCRPRLPNYGYTF
J: TRBJ2-5; V: TRBV14; CDR3: CASSQAGRVGWETQYF
J: TRBJ2-7; V: TRBV4-1; CDR3: CASSQGGGTEQYF
J: TRBJ1-1; V: TRBV30; CDR3: CAWSVLSNTEAFF
J: TRBJ1-1; V: TRBV7-8; CDR3: CASSSSTANTEAFF
J: TRBJ2-7; V: TRBV5-1; CDR3: CASSYSGTESYEQYF
J: TRBJ2-3; V: TRBV6-6; CDR3: CASSAPDRGTDTQYF
J: -; V: TRBV6-5; CDR3: CASSTPIRGAYEQYF
J: TRBJ2-1; V: TRBV6-4; CDR3: CASSPLGGEYNEQFF
J: TRBJ1-5; V: TRBV4-2; CDR3: CASSQDTGADQPQHF
J: TRBJ2-1; V: TRBV7-8; CDR3: CASSPTGNEQFF
J: TRBJ2-7; V: TRBV18; CDR3: CASSLPSGTGFYEQYF
J: TRBJ2-5; V: TRBV5-1; CDR3: CASSFGLAGGIQETQYF
J: TRBJ2-1; V: TRBV7-9; CDR3: CASSLEPAGGPSRQFF
J: TRBJ1-2; V: TRBV10-3; CDR3: CAISDSTVYGYTF
J: TRBJ2-7; V: TRBV28; CDR3: CASSLFPDRGYEQYF
J: TRBJ2-2; V: TRBV7-9; CDR3: CASSFLATGGTTGELFF
J: TRBJ1-3; V: TRBV27; CDR3: CASSLTDSGNTIYF
J: TRBJ2-7; V: TRBV6-1; CDR3: CASRGPEQYF
J: TRBJ2-1; V: TRBV7-9; CDR3: CASSSYRGNLANEQFF
J: TRBJ2-2; V: TRBV6-5; CDR3: CASSYSGAGGPGELFF
J: TRBJ1-5; V: TRBV19; CDR3: CATQRKTGEGNQPQHF
J: TRBJ1-2; V: TRBV19; CDR3: CASSTPSRTGDWGYGYTF
J: TRBJ1-1; V: TRBV28; CDR3: CASSPRTGRGTFGDTEAFF
J: TRBJ2-1; V: TRBV30; CDR3: CAWSAPRGSAFF
J: TRBJ2-7; V: TRBV6-1; CDR3: CASSEPGQGANEQYF
J: TRBJ1-2; V: TRBV7-9; CDR3: CASSLPRGDSNYGYTF
J: TRBJ1-5; V: TRBV7-2; CDR3: CASSLEAQPQHF
J: TRBJ2-7; V: TRBV4-2; CDR3: CASSQVLGEAYEQYF
J: TRBJ2-7; V: TRBV28; CDR3: CASNQQGMLYEQYF
J: TRBJ2-7; V: TRBV28; CDR3: CASSPRPPGIHEQYF
J: TRBJ1-2; V: TRBV5-6; CDR3: CASSRTMTVNYGYTF
J: TRBJ2-1; V: TRBV18; CDR3: CASSPRSLAGAGEQFF
J: TRBJ2-7; V: TRBV4-2; CDR3: CASSHPDREAGEQYF
J: TRBJ2-1; V: TRBV4-3; CDR3: CASSQALDRGPETYYNEQFF
J: TRBJ2-1; V: TRBV7-9; CDR3: CASSWDWGDEQFF
J: TRBJ1-1; V: TRBV13; CDR3: CASSGTGGNTEAFF
J: TRBJ2-5; V: TRBV18; CDR3: CASSPPNRQQETQYF
J: TRBJ2-7; V: TRBV11-3; CDR3: CASSLNRDGEQYF
J: TRBJ1-5; V: TRBV6-1; CDR3: CASSLRRNNQPQHF
J: TRBJ1-4; V: TRBV18; CDR3: CASSYVNSATNEKLFF